This entry features one T cell receptor beta chain sequence. Its antigen is not known. The entry originates in a study of CD8 T cells in Susac syndrome. Overall study context: Patients with Susac syndrome were, at the time of blood collection, therapy-naive, maintained on corticosteroids, or maintained on intravenous immunoglobulin alone. General study results and limits: An acknowledgment was made by the study that its TCR sequencing and HLA analysis involved relatively few individuals.

This CDR3 spans 13 amino acids. Germline V lookup: CDR1 SQVTM, CDR2 ANQGSEA. The V and J ends lost 6 bases and 6 bases, in that order; junction bases with no gene match: 9. RNA, at about 0.45 to 1 ug, was reverse transcribed with random hexamers. By means of immunoSEQ multiplex PCR, TCR beta CDR3 spanning 54 Vbeta and 13 Jbeta underwent amplification. TCRdb processed the immunoSEQ multiplex PCR reads anew with MiXCR; each CDR3 protein has one entry. The sample carries tens of thousands of distinct CDR3 sequences, approximately 93% recorded once. The specimen was CD8+ T cells from PBMCs. The source is a human donor with Susac syndrome. The J gene is TRBJ1-1, the V gene TRBV29-1; 8 bases align to TRBD1. CDR3 amino acids: CSVPVAGGAEAFF. DNA of the CDR3: TGCAGCGTACCGGTGGCAGGGGGCGCTGAAGCTTTCTTT.